This is a list of T cell receptor beta chains from one sample in a study of CD8 T cells in ankylosing spondylitis. TCRdb called the 5' RACE reads again in MiXCR, with one record for every CDR3 protein. This table holds around 490,000 distinct CDR3 sequences, about 5% found once. The source material was blood, either unsorted or a sorted T cell fraction (not recorded which). These receptors were obtained from a male donor with ankylosing spondylitis. Both conserved end residues are part of each CDR3. The D gene is left open where the match is weak. Clone size, where shown, is once, few, many, or a class for clones that have expanded.

CASSHLGLDQETQYF,TGTGCCAGCAGCCATCTTGGACTAGACCAAGAGACCCAGTACTTC,TRBJ2-5,TRBD2,TRBV4-2,many
CASSQGGLPVQETQYF,TGCGCCAGCAGCCAAGGGGGCTTGCCCGTCCAAGAGACCCAGTACTTC,TRBJ2-5,-,TRBV4-3,many
CASSLVPTRDYEQYF,TGTGCCAGCAGCTTAGTTCCTACGAGAGACTACGAGCAGTACTTC,TRBJ2-7,-,TRBV7-9,many
CASSPLAGGDTQYF,TGTGCCAGCAGTCCCCTAGCAGGAGGAGATACGCAGTATTTT,TRBJ2-3,-,TRBV6-1,many
CASEAQAGADTEAFF,TGTGCCAGCGAAGCCCAAGCGGGGGCGGACACTGAAGCTTTCTTT,TRBJ1-1,-,TRBV6-1,many
CASSFRGRLNYGYTF,TGTGCCAGCAGCTTCCGGGGCCGACTGAACTATGGCTACACCTTC,TRBJ1-2,-,TRBV5-6,many
CSAPGVGSSYEQYF,TGCAGTGCCCCCGGGGTGGGGAGCTCCTACGAGCAGTACTTC,TRBJ2-7,-,TRBV20-1,many
CSANWRGRGYEQYF,TGCAGTGCTAATTGGAGGGGCAGAGGCTACGAGCAGTACTTC,TRBJ2-7,-,TRBV20-1,few
CASSPGGANTIYF,TGTGCCAGCAGCCCGGGGGGGGCGAACACCATATATTTT,TRBJ1-3,-,TRBV7-3,many
CSVEGSGPSNYGYTF,TGCAGCGTTGAGGGATCGGGGCCTTCTAACTATGGCTACACCTTC,TRBJ1-2,-,TRBV29-1,many
CASSHHSRGNYGYTF,TGTGCCAGCAGCCACCATTCCAGGGGTAACTATGGCTACACCTTC,TRBJ1-2,-,TRBV12-3/TRBV12-4,many
CASSQHLRGGCTGELFF,TGTGCCAGCAGTCAACACTTGCGGGGAGGATGCACCGGGGAGCTGTTTTTT,TRBJ2-2,-,TRBV6-7,-
CASSSGQGGNTIYF,TGTGCCAGCAGCTCGGGACAGGGGGGAAACACCATATATTTT,TRBJ1-3,TRBD1,TRBV12-3/TRBV12-4,many
CASSLEGGLRIGGETQYF,TGCGCCAGCAGCTTGGAAGGGGGCCTTAGAATTGGTGGGGAGACCCAGTACTTC,TRBJ2-5,TRBD1,TRBV5-1,few
CATERDRAYNEQFF,TGTGCCACCGAACGGGACAGGGCATACAATGAGCAGTTCTTC,TRBJ2-1,TRBD1,TRBV2,many
CASGTTSYEQFF,TGTGCTAGTGGTACCACTAGTTATGAGCAGTTCTTC,TRBJ2-1,-,TRBV12-5,many
CASSPDPHGFDTEAFF,TGCGCCAGCAGCCCGGACCCCCATGGGTTCGACACTGAAGCTTTCTTT,TRBJ1-1,-,TRBV5-1,many
CAGDQGGTEAFF,TGTGCCGGGGACCAGGGGGGGACTGAAGCTTTCTTT,TRBJ1-1,TRBD1,TRBV30,many
CAWSGTGGGETQYF,TGTGCCTGGAGTGGAACAGGGGGCGGAGAGACCCAGTACTTC,TRBJ2-5,TRBD1,TRBV30,-
CASSPSTSGRELFF,TGTGCCAGCAGCCCATCGACTAGCGGGAGGGAGCTGTTTTTT,TRBJ2-2,TRBD2,TRBV3-1,few
CATSDPGRSYNEQFF,TGTGCCACCAGTGATCCGGGCCGCTCCTACAATGAGCAGTTCTTC,TRBJ2-1,-,TRBV24-1,many
CASSLERRDYNEQFF,TGCGCCAGCAGCTTGGAACGGCGGGACTACAATGAGCAGTTCTTC,TRBJ2-1,-,TRBV5-1,-
CASSSRGAGETQYF,TGTGCCAGCAGTTCCAGGGGGGCCGGGGAGACCCAGTACTTC,TRBJ2-5,-,TRBV7-8,many
CASSYSGPWTYEQYF,TGTGCCAGCAGTTACTCGGGCCCGTGGACCTACGAGCAGTACTTC,TRBJ2-7,-,TRBV6-2/TRBV6-3,many
CSVEGTAKETQYF,TGCAGCGTTGAGGGGACAGCGAAAGAGACCCAGTACTTC,TRBJ2-5,TRBD1,TRBV29-1,many
CASGLTTGIGNQPQHF,TGTGCTAGTGGTTTGACGACAGGGATAGGCAATCAGCCCCAGCATTTT,TRBJ1-5,TRBD1,TRBV12-5,many